The present entry profiles one T cell receptor (beta chain) with its context. V was cut by 5 bases and J by 4 bases, with 17 bases left in between. The CDR3 covers 15 residues. CDR1 is MNHEY and CDR2 is SMNVEV in the germline V gene (reference sequence). Blood got drawn at baseline, again on cycle 4 day 1, and then on cycle 7 day 1. This record belongs to a study of OX40 agonist ivuxolimab in advanced cancers. Study details: Melanoma, hepatocellular carcinoma, head and neck or renal cell cancer occurred in dose-escalation patients.

Assay used: immunoSEQ multiplex PCR; TCRdb lists only in-frame clones, some missing. The sample records over 55,000 clones, 75% to 95% being singletons. The sample consisted of CD4+ or CD8+ T cells sorted from blood, taken in a trial of the OX40 agonist ivuxolimab. The receptor was isolated from an adult with an advanced solid tumor such as melanoma, head and neck, liver or kidney cancer. V is TRBV27 and J is TRBJ1-2, with a possible D match to TRBD1 (6 bases). Here the CDR3 reads CASSIDRTFIYGYTF. CDR3 in DNA: TGTGCCAGCAGTATAGACAGGACTTTCATCTATGGCTACACCTTC.